Given below is one T cell receptor (beta chain) in context. What antigen it recognizes has not been identified. It has no much larger one-base neighbor in the sample; base qualities were not kept. This entry comes from a study of blood T cell repertoires in COVID-19 (TCRdb year 2020). Some background on the complete study: Collaborator samples came from the United States, Italy and Spain and covered acute and convalescent phases of COVID-19. The prospective study material was composed of cDNA or gDNA derived from T cells, B-cell-depleted T cells, or PBMCs. Deeply sampled blood TCRbeta repertoires from subjects exposed to, actively infected with, or recovered from COVID-19 were included in the dataset. The repertoires were released in a freely available public database intended as a resource for research on the immune response to SARS-CoV-2. The samples were drawn from the first 160 participants of the ongoing ImmuneRACE study and from 1,254 subjects provided by 6 global collaborators. Sample metadata almost always included a de-identified subject ID, COVID-19 status, age in years and sex. Where available, HLA class I and class II types were obtained from metadata supplied by the sample provider rather than from assay-based typing. Summary of the overall study and its limitations: The quantity of clinical and demographic metadata differed by source and by participant and was supplied without curation.

The CDR1 and CDR2 encoded by the germline V gene (reference sequence) are MNHEY and SMNVEV. The CDR3 runs 13 amino acids, cysteine and phenylalanine included. Only the CDR3 portion is preserved as DNA: 39 bases, with reading frame beginning at the first base. The germline ends are 12 bases apart after V is trimmed by 3 bases and J by 7 bases. The immunoSEQ Assay, a bias-controlled multiplex PCR, was used to amplify TCRbeta CDR3 regions from genomic DNA. Turning to the authors' computational methods: Within the assay, amplification of reference gene primers was used to estimate how many nucleated cells each sample contained. To quantify the absolute abundance of each unique TCRbeta CDR3 rearrangement, sequence reads were collapsed and filtered. For each sample, productive Simpson clonality was calculated as the square root of Simpson's diversity index across productive rearrangements. TCRdb obtained this table from immuneACCESS and retained in-frame rearrangements with V and J assigned. These tables miss some clones; where compared with another copy, unresolved V genes account for less than half of the shortfall, and the remainder is unexplained. V, J and clone size reflect that table, while D and trimming were determined from the DNA. This sample gives fewer than 50,000 clones in total; approximately 69% of them show up just once. The top ten constitute under 12% of the sample.

One collaborating source in Seattle enrolled patients while the patients were actively infected and followed the patients over time throughout the course of disease. Whole blood was collected in K2EDTA tubes by collaborating institutions according to the institutions' own protocols. For TCRbeta analysis, collaborator samples were shipped as frozen whole blood, as isolated PBMCs, or as DNA extracted from either sample type. The rearranged chain carries TRBV27 and TRBJ1-2, with the D segment identity uncertain. The source material was peripheral blood. The sequence derives from a man aged 70-80 years with COVID-19, enrolled during active disease. The sequenced DNA: TGTGCCAGCAGTTTGACGAAAACAGCTGGCTACACCTTC. Its protein product is CASSLTKTAGYTF.